Only one count was recorded for the clone carrying this TCR beta chain. This sample is drawn from a study of blood T cell repertoires in COVID-19. Looking at the study overall: Both acute and convalescent COVID-19 samples were obtained from the United States, Italy and Spain. T cells, B-cell-depleted T cells, or PBMCs supplied cDNA or gDNA.

In the authors' workflow: It was from reference gene primer amplification that nucleated cell counts were estimated. Data came from immunoSEQ multiplex PCR; TCRdb stores just in-frame clones and leaves some out. Clonal size and the V and J genes are those of that table, whereas D and trimming came from the DNA. The table shows about 210,000 clones, with 80% to 90% occurring only once. Trimming cost V 6 bases and J 0 bases, with 12 bases left between them. The CDR3 sequence is 16 residues long. Germline CDR1 MDHEN, CDR2 SYDVKM. Material: peripheral blood. This receptor was obtained from a woman between 40 and 50 years old with active or convalescent COVID-19. The chain links TRBV28 to TRBJ1-6; D not resolved. The CDR3 DNA sequence: TGTGCCAGCAGCCCCCCCCGGGTCTCCTATAATTCACCCCTCCACTTT. Its translation is CASSPPRVSYNSPLHF.